This TCR beta chain was captured in a study of human T cells and chemical hapten exposure. The library gave individual cDNA molecules unique molecular identifiers. TCRdb re-called the RACE reads through MiXCR, storing one row per CDR3 protein. The sample holds about 350,000 distinct CDR3 sequences, around 5.5% seen once. Time point defined: pre-sensitization, week 0. As for treatment: therapeutic diphenylcyclopropenone sensitization with weekly scalp DPC. With 6 bases clipped from V and 0 bases from J, the junction kept 9 bases outside the gene matches. The CDR3 has 15 residues. The germline V gene has CDR1 SQVTM and CDR2 ANQGSEA.

The gene calls are TRBV29-1 and TRBJ2-5, with TRBD1 identical over 8 bases. The sample was whole blood, taken in connection with sensitization to the hapten diphenylcyclopropenone (DPC). This receptor was identified in a woman in her late teens or twenties with alopecia areata. Some clones in this sample may be carry-over from other donors' samples. CDR3 amino acids: CSVLPQGEYQETQYF. CDR3 DNA sequence: TGCAGCGTCCTACCACAGGGGGAGTACCAAGAGACCCAGTACTTC.